This T cell receptor beta chain was identified during a study of post-analysis software for immune sequencing data. Findings of the study overall: Included in a set of about five TRBV segments more frequent in patients than controls were TRBV5-6, TRBV5-1 and TRBV20-1.

The TCR beta cDNA libraries carried unique molecular identifiers. TCRdb called the PCR reads again in MiXCR, with one record for every CDR3 protein. The sample carries about 400,000 distinct CDR3 sequences, less than 35% recorded once. Germline CDR1 reads SNHLY; CDR2 reads FYNNEI. Germline trimming cut 6 bases from V and 1 base from J; bases unmatched to any gene: 3. The CDR3 covers 13 residues. This clonotype was seen more than once but under ten times. Its antigen is not identified. The sequencing sample was made of blood. The source of this sequence is a girl aged 10-17 years with multiple sclerosis. The chain uses TRBV2 and TRBJ2-7, with 7 bases lining up with TRBD2. The CDR3 DNA sequence: TGTGCCAGCAGACTAGCGTTATCCTACGAGCAGTACTTC. Protein: CASRLALSYEQYF. The full variable domain, completed using reference TRBV2 and TRBJ2-7, is EPEVTQTPSHQVTQMGQEVILRCVPISNHLYFYWYRQILGQKVEFLVSFYNNEISEKSEIFDDQFSVERPDGSNFTLKIRSTKLEDSAMYFCASRLALSYEQYFGPGTRLTVT.